This passage covers 14 T cell receptor beta chains from one sample sequenced in a study of CXCR3-negative and CXCR3-positive naive CD8 T cells. TRB cDNA libraries were made by UMI-labeled 5' RACE. One entry per CDR3 protein, without DNA, is what TCRdb gives after re-calling the 5' RACE reads. Here the sample table reports about 130,000 distinct CDR3 sequences. Sequencing was performed on naive CXCR3- CD8+ T cells from blood. Subset reported: CD45RO-CCR7+CD27+CD95- naive CD8+ T cells lacking CXCR3 (TNR3-). All receptors derive from a human donor in good health. Some clones in this sample may be carry-over from other donors' samples.

The V gene is TRBV20-1, the J gene TRBJ2-7. Germline V lookup: CDR1 DFQATT, CDR2 SNEGSKA (reference sequence). This CDR3 region has 15 residues. CDR3 loop: CSARDIRDEAYEQYF.

V and J are TRBV5-1 and TRBJ2-1; TCRdb indicates TRBD2, and absent DNA this call remains unverified. The CDR3 runs 18 residues. Germline CDR1 is SGHRS and CDR2 is YFSETQ. The CDR3 reads CASSLGVAGVPPHNEQFF.

The rearrangement joins TRBV7-9 to TRBJ2-7; the D call from TCRdb, TRBD1, cannot be confirmed without DNA. This CDR3 has 16 amino acids. Germline loops: CDR1 SEHNR, CDR2 FQNEAQ (reference sequence). The CDR3 region is CASSFNNRDSSYEQYF.

The chain couples TRBV29-1 to TRBJ1-1. The CDR3 sequence is 15 residues long. CDR1 and CDR2 (germline): SQVTM, ANQGSEA. The CDR3 is CSVAGEVGMNTEAFF.

The V call is TRBV5-1, the J call TRBJ2-5. Germline loops: CDR1 SGHRS, CDR2 YFSETQ. The CDR3 has 18 amino acids. CDR3 loop: CASRAWIPERSLQETQYF.

V usage is TRBV11-2 and J usage is TRBJ2-1; TCRdb's D call of TRBD2 is untestable without DNA. The CDR3 contains 20 residues. The germline V gene has CDR1 SGHAT and CDR2 FQNNGV. The CDR3 is CASSLVASGGEAGSYNEQFF.

The CDR3 protein is CATSMDRGQETQYF. This chain uses TRBV15 with TRBJ2-5; the TCRdb call, TRBD1, lacks DNA for checking. From germline, CDR1 is LNHNV and CDR2 YYDKDF (reference sequence). The CDR3 contains 14 residues.

The chain couples TRBV6-5 to TRBJ2-1; TCRdb lists TRBD2, though no DNA is available to test this call. Germline V gene data show CDR1 as MNHEY and CDR2 as SVGAGI. This CDR3 has 17 amino acids. CDR3: CASSYYGTSGAYNEQFF.

This chain links TRBV10-3 with TRBJ2-3; no DNA is available, so the TRBD1 call from TCRdb remains unchecked. The CDR3 has 15 residues. From germline, CDR1 is ENHRY and CDR2 SYGVKD. CDR3: CAISEGQGNTDTQYF.

The rearrangement links TRBV4-1 to TRBJ2-3; as DNA is missing, the TRBD2 call by TCRdb cannot be tested. Germline V gene lookup returns CDR1 MGHRA and CDR2 YSYEKL. This CDR3 is built from 18 residues. The CDR3 loop is CASSQEGLAGGLLDTQYF.

The genes are TRBV12-5 and TRBJ2-7; TCRdb names TRBD2, which stays unverified in the absence of DNA. CDR3 length: 15 amino acids. Germline loops: CDR1 LGHNT, CDR2 FRNRAP. The CDR3 sequence: CASASWTSGAYEQYF.

This chain uses TRBV20-1 with TRBJ2-2; TCRdb proposes TRBD1, but this gene call is untestable without DNA. The germline V gene encodes CDR1 DFQATT and CDR2 SNEGSKA (reference sequence). The CDR3 has 13 residues. CDR3 loop: CSASQALYGELFF.

This chain connects TRBV7-9 to TRBJ2-7; TCRdb's assignment of TRBD2 cannot be checked, as there is no DNA. This CDR3 is built from 14 residues. CDR1 is SEHNR, CDR2 FQNEAQ, per germline (reference sequence). CDR3 sequence reads: CASSPRRVPYEQYF. The full variable domain, completed using reference TRBV7-9 and TRBJ2-7, is DTGVSQNPRHKITKRGQNVTFRCDPISEHNRLYWYRQTLGQGPEFLTYFQNEAQLEKSRLLSDRFSAERPKGSFSTLEIQRTEQGDSAMYLCASSPRRVPYEQYFGPGTRLTVT.

This chain joins TRBV29-1 and TRBJ1-1; TCRdb's D call, TRBD1, is unchecked because there is no DNA. Germline loops: CDR1 SQVTM, CDR2 ANQGSEA. The CDR3 is 12 residues long. CDR3 amino acids: CSVGGQMTEAFF.